The 10 T cell receptor beta chains below come from one sample, sequenced in a study of blood T cell repertoires in COVID-19. Libraries were prepared by immunoSEQ multiplex PCR; TCRdb keeps only in-frame clonotypes and omits some of them. Among around 130,000 clones listed, 90% were seen once. Sequences were obtained from peripheral blood. All receptors come from a man aged 50 to 60 with active COVID-19.

The chain uses TRBV19 and TRBJ1-5; D is perhaps TRBD1 (6 bases). V lost 5 bases, J lost 4 bases, and 9 bases lay in between. There are 13 residues in the CDR3. CDR1 LNHDA and CDR2 SQIVND come from the germline V gene (reference sequence). The CDR3 nucleotides are TGTGCCAGTAGTGGACAGCGGAATCAGCCCCAGCATTTT. Translation gives CASSGQRNQPQHF.

The genes are TRBV10-3 and TRBJ2-2, with 10 bases identical to TRBD2. Germline-derived CDR1 and CDR2 are ENHRY and SYGVKD. This CDR3 comprises 17 residues. The V and J ends lost 5 bases and 3 bases, in that order; junction bases with no gene match: 9. The CDR3 spells CAISTEESGGDTGELFF. The DNA of the CDR3 is TGTGCCATCAGTACGGAGGAAAGCGGGGGGGACACCGGGGAGCTGTTTTTT.

The genes are TRBV5-1 and TRBJ2-5; possibly TRBD1 for D (6 bases). Germline-derived CDR1 and CDR2 are SGHRS and YFSETQ. V shed 4 bases and J shed 7 bases, with 14 bases lying between them. The CDR3 consists of 13 residues. The CDR3 coding sequence is TGCGCCAGCAGCCCCCAAGGGGGACGGACCCAGTACTTC. Encoded protein: CASSPQGGRTQYF.

The rearrangement joins TRBV13 to TRBJ1-1, with TRBD1 matching 8 bases. CDR3 length equals 16 residues. V shed 1 base, J shed 5 bases, and the junction held 9 bases outside the gene matches. Germline-derived CDR1 and CDR2 are PRHDT and FYEKMQ (reference sequence). In DNA form, the CDR3 reads TGTGCCAGCAGCTTAGTCAGGGGGCAGTGGTGGACTGAAGCTTTCTTT. This sequence encodes CASSLVRGQWWTEAFF.

This clone was detected once. The rearrangement links TRBV11-3 to TRBJ2-3, with a weak D call TRBD2 (6 bases). V lost 5 bases and J 6 bases, leaving 12 bases between the germline ends. This CDR3 is built from 13 residues. The germline V gene encodes CDR1 SGHNT and CDR2 YENEEA. The CDR3 is CASSNGGWDTQYF. DNA of the CDR3: TGTGCCAGCAGCAACGGGGGTTGGGATACGCAGTATTTT.

The V gene is TRBV6-1, the J gene TRBJ1-6; unclear D gene. Germline values: CDR1 MNHNS, CDR2 SASEGT. V lost 3 bases and J 10 bases, leaving 7 bases between the germline ends. This CDR3 is built from 12 residues. This CDR3 is CASSDWASPLHF. Written as DNA, the CDR3 is TGTGCCAGCAGTGATTGGGCCTCACCCCTCCACTTT.

The chain combines TRBV7-3 with TRBJ2-3, with D tentatively TRBD2 (7 bases). Germline lookup yields CDR1 SGHTA and CDR2 FQGTGA. V dropped 1 base and J dropped 2 bases, with 13 bases sitting between them. The CDR3 spans 16 residues. The CDR3 bases are TGTGCCAGCAGCTTAAAAGGGGGGGCCTCCACAGATACGCAGTATTTT. Protein product: CASSLKGGASTDTQYF.

This chain uses TRBV19 with TRBJ2-1, with TRBD2 matching 8 bases. CDR3 size: 12 residues. Germline trimming cut 9 bases from V and 4 bases from J; bases unmatched to any gene: 2. Germline CDR1 LNHDA, CDR2 SQIVND (reference sequence). In DNA form, the CDR3 reads TGTGCCAGCGGGAGGGAATACAATGAGCAGTTCTTC. Amino acids: CASGREYNEQFF.

The count of this clone is one. The gene calls are TRBV5-1 and TRBJ2-5; TRBD1 might be the D (6 bases). Germline V gene sequence: CDR1 SGHRS, CDR2 YFSETQ. The CDR3 runs to 14 residues. V was pared by 6 bases and J by 1 base, with 13 bases between. The CDR3 DNA sequence: TGCGCCAGCACTCTTTTAGGGGGCCAAGAGACCCAGTACTTC. Translated: CASTLLGGQETQYF.

The CDR3 DNA is TGTGCCTGGATGAGGAACGGGAGGGCCCTCGATGAGCAGTTCTTC. Translation: CAWMRNGRALDEQFF. J is TRBJ2-1 and V is TRBV30; 8 bases match TRBD2. The germline V gene encodes CDR1 GTSNPN and CDR2 SVGIG (reference sequence). The CDR3 is made up of 15 amino acids. Losses at the gene ends were 4 bases for V and 8 bases for J; bases not matched to a gene: 13.